This T cell receptor (beta chain) was identified in a study of blood T cell repertoires in COVID-19. About the research overall: The cDNA or gDNA used as material had been derived from T cells, B-cell-depleted T cells, or PBMCs.

Germline CDR1 SGDLS, CDR2 YYNGEE. The CDR3 is 17 amino acids. The germline V and J ends were trimmed by 1 base and 8 bases, with 21 bases remaining between them. Participant reports of clinical history set cohort assignment. Resolution of symptoms, clearance, or two negative PCRs was present in recovered Cohort 3 donors. The table lists this clone with a count of one. Per the original methods: Reference gene primer amplification gave nucleated cell count estimates. Measured with immunoSEQ multiplex PCR; TCRdb has only the in-frame clones, and not every one. The DNA was the basis for D and trimming; V, J and clone size are from that table. The sample consists of some 270,000 clones, roughly 90% of them appearing once.

Sequenced: PBMCs or T cells enriched from blood (not recorded which). The chain has TRBV9 and TRBJ1-4, with D perhaps matching TRBD1 (5 bases). The clonotype comes from an older woman who had recovered from COVID-19. CDR3: CASSVQSLGPGGEKLFF. CDR3 sequence (DNA): TGTGCCAGCAGCGTACAATCGTTGGGACCCGGGGGGGAAAAACTGTTTTTT.